The 22 T cell receptor beta chains below all came from one sample that was sequenced in a study of CD8 T cells in Susac syndrome. It was with random hexamers that roughly 0.5 to 1 ug RNA was reverse transcribed. Each CDR3 protein is one row after TCRdb ran MiXCR on the immunoSEQ multiplex PCR reads. Of roughly 180,000 distinct CDR3 sequences in the sample, about 94% were seen once. Sequenced: CD4+ T cells from PBMCs. The receptor source for this set is a human donor in good health.

This chain connects TRBV27 to TRBJ1-2; D is possibly TRBD1 (5 bases). The CDR3 has 13 residues. Germline assignment: CDR1 MNHEY and CDR2 SMNVEV (reference sequence). With 2 bases removed from V and 8 bases from J, the gap between germline ends came to 12 bases. The CDR3 DNA is TGTGCCAGCAGTTTAGGAGGGCGACAGGGCTACACCTTC. This codes for CASSLGGRQGYTF.

The chain uses TRBV6-6 and TRBJ1-5, with D perhaps matching TRBD1 (5 bases). Germline assignment: CDR1 MNHNY and CDR2 SVGAGI (reference sequence). The CDR3 extends over 16 amino acids. The V and J ends lost 2 bases and 0 bases respectively, with 11 bases between them. DNA of the CDR3: TGTGCCAGCAGTTACGGGCTGAGGGGTAGCAATCAGCCCCAGCATTTT. Translating it yields CASSYGLRGSNQPQHF.

In regard to this clonotype: Compared with germline, one end of the junction differs, possibly owing to a read error. The chain links TRBV27 to TRBJ2-1; 8 nucleotides align to TRBD2. The CDR3 extends over 13 amino acids. CDR1 MNHEY and CDR2 SMNVEV come from the germline V gene (reference sequence). In DNA, the CDR3 is TGTGCCAGCAGTCGGACTAGCTACGATGAGCAGTTCTTC. Its protein is CASSRTSYDEQFF.

The V and J genes are TRBV29-1 and TRBJ2-2; weak D call: TRBD1 (5 bases). This CDR3 is 15 amino acids long. Trimming stripped 0 bases from V and 0 bases from J, with 8 bases between. Germline values: CDR1 SQVTM, CDR2 ANQGSEA. The CDR3 DNA follows: TGCAGCGTTGAAGAACAGGAGCCGAACACCGGGGAGCTGTTTTTT. It specifies CSVEEQEPNTGELFF.

V usage is TRBV24-1 and J usage is TRBJ1-1; D call uncertain. Trimming pared 1 base from V and 2 bases from J, leaving 4 bases between. Germline-derived CDR1 and CDR2 are KGHDR and SFDVKD. CDR3 length equals 13 residues. The CDR3 is CATSDFGNTEAFF. The CDR3 DNA follows: TGTGCCACCAGTGATTTCGGCAACACTGAAGCTTTCTTT.

V usage is TRBV30 and J usage is TRBJ2-7; 7 nucleotides align to TRBD1. V lost 2 bases to trimming and J lost 3 bases; unmatched junction nucleotides: 19. Germline assignment: CDR1 GTSNPN and CDR2 SVGIG (reference sequence). This CDR3 has 18 amino acids. Written as DNA, the CDR3 is TGTGCCTGGAGTCCGCCCGGACAGGCGCTTGGAGATCTCTACGAGCAGTACTTC. Its protein product is CAWSPPGQALGDLYEQYF.

V is TRBV7-9 and J is TRBJ2-1; no firm D call. The CDR3 has 12 residues. Germline V gene lookup returns CDR1 SEHNR and CDR2 FQNEAQ (reference sequence). V was clipped by 3 bases and J by 6 bases, with 6 bases between them. CDR3 amino acids: CASSFDPNEQFF. In DNA form, the CDR3 reads TGTGCCAGCAGCTTCGACCCCAATGAGCAGTTCTTC. Filled out from reference TRBV7-9 and TRBJ2-1, the complete variable domain reads DTGVSQNPRHKITKRGQNVTFRCDPISEHNRLYWYRQTLGQGPEFLTYFQNEAQLEKSRLLSDRFSAERPKGSFSTLEIQRTEQGDSAMYLCASSFDPNEQFFGPGTRLTVL.

The chain employs TRBV28 and TRBJ2-3; D possibly corresponds to TRBD2 (6 bases). Germline assignment: CDR1 MDHEN and CDR2 SYDVKM. Trimming cost V 3 bases and J 3 bases, with 16 bases left between them. The CDR3 covers 16 residues. Here the CDR3 reads CASSFSTGGETDTQYF. In DNA form, the CDR3 reads TGTGCCAGCAGTTTCTCTACGGGCGGGGAGACAGATACGCAGTATTTT.

The chain combines TRBV20-1 with TRBJ2-2, with 9 bases matching TRBD2. V shed 3 bases, J shed 4 bases, and the junction held 3 bases outside the gene matches. CDR3 length: 14 amino acids. Germline values: CDR1 DFQATT, CDR2 SNEGSKA (reference sequence). The CDR3 spells CSARPSGTTGELFF. Here the CDR3 DNA reads TGCAGTGCTAGGCCTAGCGGGACCACCGGGGAGCTGTTTTTT.

The rearrangement links TRBV5-6 to TRBJ2-1; D not resolved. Germline lookup yields CDR1 SGHDT and CDR2 YYEEEE. With 7 bases removed from V and 0 bases from J, the gap between germline ends came to 11 bases. The CDR3 is 14 amino acids. The CDR3 protein is CASVRGSSYNEQFF. The CDR3 region has the DNA TGTGCCAGCGTTAGAGGTAGCTCCTACAATGAGCAGTTCTTC.

The J gene is TRBJ1-5, the V gene TRBV30, with 7 bases lining up with TRBD1. V gave up 0 bases and J gave up 1 base; unmatched junction bases: 6. This CDR3 spans 16 amino acids. In germline, CDR1 is GTSNPN, CDR2 SVGIG (reference sequence). The CDR3 DNA reads as TGTGCCTGGAGTGTTCGACAGGGAAGAAGCAATCAGCCCCAGCATTTT. Protein product: CAWSVRQGRSNQPQHF.

This clonotype was counted between two and nine times. This chain uses TRBV4-1 with TRBJ2-5; D remains unclear. Looked up from germline, CDR1 is MGHRA and CDR2 is YSYEKL. Trimming took 2 bases from V and 3 from J, leaving 7 bases between them. The CDR3 has 13 residues. CDR3 residues: CASSQRLEETQYF. CDR3 in DNA: TGCGCCAGCAGCCAACGACTGGAAGAGACCCAGTACTTC.

The chain recombines TRBV29-1 with TRBJ2-5; the D gene is possibly TRBD1 (7 bases). The CDR3 loop spans 15 amino acids. Germline V CDR1 and CDR2: SQVTM, ANQGSEA. V lost 3 bases and J 4 bases, leaving 18 bases between the germline ends. The CDR3 sequence is CSVDWAGGTPETQYF. For the CDR3, the DNA is TGCAGCGTTGATTGGGCAGGGGGGACCCCAGAGACCCAGTACTTC. Filled out from reference TRBV29-1 and TRBJ2-5, the complete variable domain reads SAVISQKPSRDICQRGTSLTIQCQVDSQVTMMFWYRQQPGQSLTLIATANQGSEATYESGFVIDKFPISRPNLTFSTLTVSNMSPEDSSIYLCSVDWAGGTPETQYFGPGTRLLVL.

The V and J genes are TRBV19 and TRBJ1-5; D not resolved. CDR1 and CDR2 from the germline V gene are LNHDA and SQIVND (reference sequence). This CDR3 has 14 residues. V was pared by 3 bases and J by 3 bases, with 9 bases between. The CDR3 reads CASSISISNQPQHF. In DNA, the CDR3 is TGTGCCAGTAGTATCTCTATTTCCAATCAGCCCCAGCATTTT.

The chain combines TRBV30 with TRBJ1-5; perhaps TRBD1 as D (5 bases). The V and J ends lost 0 bases and 5 bases respectively, with 11 bases between them. The CDR3 spans 14 residues. In germline, CDR1 is GTSNPN, CDR2 SVGIG (reference sequence). This CDR3 reads CAWSVGTFDQPQHF. The CDR3 DNA reads TGTGCCTGGAGTGTCGGGACCTTCGATCAGCCCCAGCATTTT.

The V gene is TRBV3-1, the J gene TRBJ2-3; TRBD1 matches 7 bases. Germline V gives CDR1 LGHDT, CDR2 YNNKEL (reference sequence). Trimming at V came to 7 bases and at J to 6 bases, leaving 4 bases not matched to a gene. The CDR3 totals 12 residues. CDR3 protein: CASMDRLDTQYF. CDR3 in DNA: TGTGCCAGCATGGACAGGTTGGATACGCAGTATTTT.

The chain carries TRBV24-1 and TRBJ2-2; 11 bases map to TRBD1. The CDR3 is 14 residues long. Per the germline V gene, CDR1 is KGHDR and CDR2 is SFDVKD. The V gene end was trimmed by 10 bases and the J gene end by 5 bases; junction bases not matched to a gene: 5. The CDR3 sequence is CATTGTGGTGELFF. CDR3 sequence (DNA): TGTGCCACGACCGGGACAGGGGGGACCGGGGAGCTGTTTTTT.

This rearrangement joins TRBV23-1 to TRBJ2-5; D is uncertain. Being an ORF, TRBV23-1 has a function that is uncertain. V was trimmed by 7 bases and J by 3 bases, leaving 15 bases between them. The CDR3 consists of 14 residues. The CDR3 bases are TGCGCCAGCACTCTTCAGTGCGCGAAAGAGACCCAGTACTTC. Translating gives CASTLQCAKETQYF.

The V gene is TRBV27, the J gene TRBJ1-2; 8 bases line up with TRBD1. After removal of 5 bases from V and 4 bases from J, the junction contained 3 bases not matched to a gene. Looked up from germline, CDR1 is MNHEY and CDR2 is SMNVEV (reference sequence). This CDR3 spans 13 amino acids. The CDR3 DNA is TGTGCCAGCAGTCGACAGGGGTTCTATGGCTACACCTTC. Residues: CASSRQGFYGYTF.

The gene calls are TRBV20-1 and TRBJ1-1; TRBD1 is a possible D gene (6 bases). There are 10 residues in the CDR3. In germline, CDR1 is DFQATT, CDR2 SNEGSKA (reference sequence). Trimming pared 4 bases from V and 11 bases from J, leaving 11 bases between. The CDR3 sequence: CSANRVWAFF. The CDR3 DNA follows: TGCAGTGCTAACAGGGTCTGGGCTTTCTTT.

The chain is built from TRBV28 and TRBJ2-7; TRBD1 or TRBD2 may be the D gene (5 bases each). CDR1 is MDHEN, CDR2 SYDVKM, per germline. The CDR3 runs to 15 residues. V lost 10 bases to trimming and J lost 3 bases, with 22 bases between them. CDR3 nucleotide sequence: TGTGCCATCCGGGACGAAGGATGGGGAAACTACGAGCAGTACTTC. This sequence encodes CAIRDEGWGNYEQYF. Filled out from reference TRBV28 and TRBJ2-7, the complete variable domain reads DVKVTQSSRYLVKRTGEKVFLECVQDMDHENMFWYRQDPGLGLRLIYFSYDVKMKEKGDIPEGYSVSREKKERFSLILESASTNQTSMYLCAIRDEGWGNYEQYFGPGTRLTVT.

The chain uses TRBV29-1 and TRBJ2-3, with D maybe TRBD2 (6 bases). Germline loops: CDR1 SQVTM, CDR2 ANQGSEA. The CDR3 contains 14 residues. Trimming took 0 bases from V and 11 from J, leaving 18 bases between them. CDR3 protein: CSVEDERRDSGQYF. In nucleotides, the CDR3 is TGCAGCGTTGAAGATGAAAGAAGGGACTCTGGGCAGTATTTT.